This T cell receptor (beta chain) emerged from a study of shared clonotypes between healthy human individuals. Whole-study results and caveats: Among donors, the sharing of clonotypes was expected to be influenced by sequencing depth.

Sequencing used immunoSEQ multiplex PCR; TCRdb keeps in-frame clones, though not all of them. The table lists about 560,000 clones, roughly 79% of them singletons. This clone was found a few times. As yet, its antigen is unknown. Trimming left V 1 base short and J 6 bases short, with 16 bases between. Germline assignment: CDR1 LGHNA and CDR2 YNFKEQ. This CDR3 has 16 residues. The sequencing input was PBMCs. The clonotype was recovered from a woman in her 40s in good health. Some clones in this sample may be carry-over from other donors' samples. The chain has TRBV4-2 and TRBJ2-1; TRBD2 is a possible D gene (5 bases). CDR3 region: CASSQGLVRAFNEQFF. The CDR3 DNA reads as TGTGCCAGCAGCCAAGGTCTGGTGAGGGCCTTCAATGAGCAGTTCTTC.